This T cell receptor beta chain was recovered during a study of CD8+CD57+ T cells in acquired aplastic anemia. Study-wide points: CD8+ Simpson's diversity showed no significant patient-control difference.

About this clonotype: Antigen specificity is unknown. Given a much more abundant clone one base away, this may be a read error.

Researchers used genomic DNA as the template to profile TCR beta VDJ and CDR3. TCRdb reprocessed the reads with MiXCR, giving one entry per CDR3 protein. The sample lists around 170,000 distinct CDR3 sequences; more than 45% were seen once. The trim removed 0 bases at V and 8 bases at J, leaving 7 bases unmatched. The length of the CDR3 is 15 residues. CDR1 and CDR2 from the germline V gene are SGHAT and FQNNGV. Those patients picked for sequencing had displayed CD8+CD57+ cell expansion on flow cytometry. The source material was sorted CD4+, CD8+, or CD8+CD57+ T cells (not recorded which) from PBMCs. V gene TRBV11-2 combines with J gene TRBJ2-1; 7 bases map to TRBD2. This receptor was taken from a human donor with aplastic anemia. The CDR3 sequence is CASSLDPAGNDEQFF. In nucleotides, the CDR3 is TGTGCCAGCAGCTTAGACCCAGCGGGGAACGATGAGCAGTTCTTC.